These 17 T cell receptor beta chains share one sample of origin, sequenced in a study of blood T cells in healthy people across ages. A second 7 to 11 cycle PCR used barcoded and J-beta primers. TCRdb redid the calling of the 5' RACE reads with MiXCR, one entry per CDR3 protein. Seen here are 710,000 or so distinct CDR3 sequences, over 20% observed once, and the top ten hold about 20%. The sequenced material came from blood. The receptors were gathered from a man in his 70s in good health.

The chain has TRBV12-3 or TRBV12-4 and TRBJ1-2; 8 bases fit TRBD1. The V and J ends lost 5 bases and 8 bases, in that order; junction bases with no gene match: 13. The CDR3 loop spans 15 amino acids. CDR3 nucleotide sequence: TGTGCCAGCAGTCTTAGGGTTGCAGGGGGCGTCGGCTACACCTTC. It codes for CASSLRVAGGVGYTF.

As to this clonotype: A junction end diverges from the germline sequence, so it may reflect a read error. The J gene is TRBJ2-1, the V gene TRBV4-1; D remains unclear. There are 16 residues in the CDR3. The germline gives CDR1 MGHRA, CDR2 YSYEKL. CDR3 in DNA: TGCGTCAGCAGCCAAGAGCAGCAAAGCTCCTACAATGAGCAGTTCTTC. This gives the protein CVSSQEQQSSYNEQFF.

The chain carries TRBV20-1 and TRBJ2-1; no reliable D call. The germline V gene encodes CDR1 DFQATT and CDR2 SNEGSKA (reference sequence). The germline V and J ends were trimmed by 4 bases and 8 bases, with 9 bases remaining between them. The CDR3 spans 11 residues. CDR3 in DNA: TGCAGTGCTATGAATGAGTATGAGCAGTTCTTC. It encodes CSAMNEYEQFF.

In this sample, this clonotype turned up a few times. The CDR3, as DNA: TGTGCCAGCAGTTTTAAAGCGTTTACCTACGAGCAGTACTTC. Amino acid sequence: CASSFKAFTYEQYF. J is TRBJ2-5 and V is TRBV28, with no clear D. The J call is doubtful: the DNA matches TRBJ2-7 better. This CDR3 is built from 14 residues. Per germline, CDR1 MDHEN and CDR2 SYDVKM.

The table lists this clonotype with many counts. The rearrangement links TRBV5-5 to TRBJ2-3; D not resolved. Germline V gene sequence: CDR1 SGHKS, CDR2 YYEKEE (reference sequence). Trimming took 3 bases from V and 0 from J, leaving 14 bases between them. The CDR3 contains 16 residues. The CDR3 loop reads CASSSSPTQSTDTQYF. The CDR3 region has the DNA TGTGCCAGCAGCTCATCCCCTACTCAGAGCACAGATACGCAGTATTTT. Based on the CDR3 plus reference TRBV5-5 and TRBJ2-3, the full variable domain is DAGVTQSPTHLIKTRGQQVTLRCSPISGHKSVSWYQQVLGQGPQFIFQYYEKEERGRGNFPDRFSARQFPNYSSELNVNALLLGDSALYLCASSSSPTQSTDTQYFGPGTRLTVL.

This clonotype showed up just a few times. V and J are TRBV7-2 and TRBJ1-4; a possible D gene is TRBD1 (5 bases). Trimming left V 6 bases short and J 8 bases short, with 13 bases between. Germline V gene lookup returns CDR1 SGHTA and CDR2 FQGNSA. The CDR3 sequence is 13 residues long. The CDR3 loop is CASSRQTMEKLFF. The CDR3 nucleotides are TGTGCCAGCAGTCGACAGACGATGGAAAAACTGTTTTTT.

The sample holds many counts of this clonotype. This chain connects TRBV29-1 to TRBJ1-5; no clear D gene. Germline lookup yields CDR1 SQVTM and CDR2 ANQGSEA. Trimming left V 6 bases short and J 2 bases short, with 8 bases between. The CDR3 loop spans 12 amino acids. CDR3 sequence: CSVGAGNQPQHF. The CDR3 DNA is TGCAGCGTCGGAGCAGGCAATCAGCCCCAGCATTTT.

This sequence joins TRBV6-2 or TRBV6-3 and TRBJ2-5; a weak D match, TRBD2 (5 bases). The end of the DNA is better explained by TRBJ2-1, so the J call may be wrong. The germline V gene encodes CDR1 MNHEY and CDR2 SVGEGT. The CDR3 covers 14 residues. CDR3 loop: CASSYSNGIHEQFF. Here the CDR3 DNA reads TGTGCCAGCAGTTACTCGAACGGGATCCATGAGCAGTTCTTC.

The genes are TRBV20-1 and TRBJ1-1, with D possibly matching TRBD1 (5 bases). The germline V gene has CDR1 DFQATT and CDR2 SNEGSKA (reference sequence). The CDR3 is 13 residues long. Deletions cut 8 bases from V and 4 bases from J, with 17 bases between. The CDR3: CSSDSPLSTEAFF. CDR3 nucleotide sequence: TGCAGTTCCGACAGCCCGCTGAGCACTGAAGCTTTCTTT.

This chain joins TRBV11-2 and TRBJ2-5, with unresolved D. The DNA end favors TRBJ2-1, so the J call may be wrong. The CDR3 consists of 15 residues. The germline gives CDR1 SGHAT, CDR2 FQNNGV. In DNA form, the CDR3 reads TGTGCCAGCAGCTTATTCCCCCTTGGTCTCAATGAGCAGTTCTTC. Translation: CASSLFPLGLNEQFF.

A few counts support this clonotype. The chain recombines TRBV10-2 with TRBJ2-7; D unclear. Germline CDR1 WSHSY, CDR2 SAAADI. CDR3 length: 12 amino acids. The ends were cut back, 7 bases at V and 5 bases at J, with 12 bases in the middle. This chain's CDR3 is CASTDGVNEQYV. CDR3 coding DNA: TGCGCCAGCACTGACGGAGTTAACGAGCAGTACGTC.

The V and J genes are TRBV10-3 and TRBJ2-1; D gene unclear. CDR1 and CDR2 from the germline V gene are ENHRY and SYGVKD. There are 11 residues in the CDR3. Trimming took off 4 bases at V and 13 bases at J, with 11 bases between the two ends. In DNA, the CDR3 is TGTGCCATCAGTGGACCAGTCGAACAGTTCTTC. Its translation: CAISGPVEQFF.

J is TRBJ1-4 and V is TRBV12-3 or TRBV12-4, with no clear D. This CDR3 contains 14 residues. V lost 6 bases and J 2 bases, leaving 10 bases between the germline ends. CDR3 in DNA: TGTGCCAGCAGCCAGACATCGACTAATGAAAAACTGTTTTTT. As protein: CASSQTSTNEKLFF.

The J gene is TRBJ1-2, the V gene TRBV20-1, with D possibly matching TRBD1 (5 bases). The CDR3 spans 14 residues. Germline V gene data show CDR1 as DFQATT and CDR2 as SNEGSKA (reference sequence). Trimming stripped 6 bases from V and 6 bases from J, with 20 bases between. This CDR3 reads CSAQPGPRGDGYTF. The DNA of the CDR3 is TGCAGTGCGCAACCGGGACCCCGAGGGGATGGCTACACCTTC.

V and J are TRBV6-5 and TRBJ1-2; D unclear. This CDR3 comprises 14 residues. V lost 2 bases and J 8 bases, leaving 15 bases between the germline ends. Germline V gene lookup returns CDR1 MNHEY and CDR2 SVGAGI. The CDR3 DNA reads as TGTGCCAGCAGTTACAGGCAGGTCCCTAGAGGCTACACCTTC. Its translation is CASSYRQVPRGYTF.

This clonotype was seen a handful of times. The rearrangement uses TRBV5-1 and TRBJ2-3; D is perhaps TRBD1 or TRBD2 (5 bases each). CDR3 length equals 16 residues. Germline V gene data show CDR1 as SGHRS and CDR2 as YFSETQ. Trimming shortened V by 4 bases and J by 4 bases, and 19 bases separated the two germline ends. The CDR3 DNA reads as TGCGCCAGCAGCGGGGTTCGGGGCAGCGGAGCAGATACGCAGTATTTT. Residues: CASSGVRGSGADTQYF. Combining the CDR3 with reference TRBV5-1 and TRBJ2-3 gives the whole variable domain KAGVTQTPRYLIKTRGQQVTLSCSPISGHRSVSWYQQTPGQGLQFLFEYFSETQRNKGNFPGRFSGRQFSNSRSEMNVSTLELGDSALYLCASSGVRGSGADTQYFGPGTRLTVL.

This clonotype occurred a few times. The chain employs TRBV5-1 and TRBJ1-3, with 7 nucleotides matching TRBD1. CDR1 and CDR2 (germline): SGHRS, YFSETQ. V gave up 4 bases and J gave up 3 bases; unmatched junction bases: 7. The CDR3 length is 15 residues. CDR3 sequence: CASSNDREGGNTIYF. CDR3 bases: TGCGCCAGCAGCAACGACAGGGAGGGTGGAAACACCATATATTTT.